This T cell receptor beta chain was sequenced for a study of beta chain features in type 1 diabetes. Once sorted, every population was more than 95% pure. This clone was seen a handful of times. Trimming took off 2 bases at V and 3 bases at J, with 5 bases between the two ends. The germline V gene has CDR1 SGHRS and CDR2 YFSETQ. The CDR3 runs to 12 residues. Expressed TCRB transcripts were sequenced because the entire RNA isolate underwent reverse transcription. Approximately 3.6 million reads per sample on average were obtained from naive, central memory and regulatory T cell samples. Clones were sequenced by immunoSEQ multiplex PCR, and TCRdb holds only the in-frame ones, with some missing. The data show more than 300,000 clones, around 16% seen once.

The chain has TRBV5-1 and TRBJ2-5, with unresolved D. The sequence was obtained from a woman younger than 35 in good health. Sequencing input: naive CD4+ T cells from blood. The DNA for the CDR3 is TGCGCCAGCAGCTTTGCAGAAGAGACCCAGTACTTC. Residues: CASSFAEETQYF.